This T cell receptor (beta chain) was observed in a study of blood T cell repertoires in COVID-19 (TCRdb year 2020). In terms of the full investigation: Samples from collaborators originated in the United States, Italy and Spain and spanned both the acute and convalescent phases of COVID-19. The material from the prospective study consisted of cDNA or gDNA derived from T cells, B-cell-depleted T cells, or PBMCs. The dataset comprised deeply sampled blood TCRbeta repertoires from subjects exposed to, actively infected with, or recovered from COVID-19. The repertoires were released in a freely available public database meant as a resource for research on the immune response to SARS-CoV-2. The samples were drawn from the first 160 participants of the ongoing ImmuneRACE study and from over 950 subjects provided by 6 global collaborators. The sample metadata nearly always contained a de-identified subject ID, COVID-19 status, age in years and sex. Where available, HLA class I and class II types were taken from metadata supplied by the sample provider and were not determined by assay-based typing.

TCRbeta CDR3 regions were amplified from genomic DNA by means of the immunoSEQ Assay, a bias-controlled multiplex PCR. Processing in the source paper ran as follows. Nucleated cell counts per sample were estimated from amplification of reference gene primers within the assay. Sequence reads were collapsed and filtered to measure the absolute abundance of every unique TCRbeta CDR3 rearrangement. For each sample, productive Simpson clonality was calculated as the square root of Simpson's diversity index across productive rearrangements. As stored in TCRdb, this immuneACCESS dataset retains in-frame rearrangements with V and J assigned. A fraction of the clones does not appear; measured against another copy, unresolved V genes explain less than half of the discrepancy, and the remainder lacks a known reason. The V and J calls and clone size were taken over from that table, and D and trimming were inferred from the DNA. The sample table holds approximately 180,000 clones, of which approximately 83% were seen once. The top ten clones comprise roughly 11% of the sample.

Regarding this clone: Its antigen is unknown. It has no much larger one-base neighbor in the sample; base qualities were not kept.

Study-level results and caveats: How much clinical and demographic metadata was included differed by source and by participant, and the metadata was provided uncurated.

The germline V gene specifies SGHRS as CDR1 and YFSETQ as CDR2. The CDR3 spans 14 residues, from the cysteine through the phenylalanine. Of the read, only the CDR3 DNA is kept; its 42 bases are in frame from base 1. The V end loses 0 bases and the J end loses 5 bases, and a stretch of 9 bases separates them. Collaborating institutions collected whole blood in K2EDTA tubes following their own protocols. For TCRbeta analysis, collaborators shipped samples as frozen whole blood, isolated PBMCs, or DNA extracted from either of those sample types. This receptor was identified in a human donor with active or convalescent COVID-19. The donor label of this sample is uncertain. The sequencing sample was made of peripheral blood. The receptor chain draws on TRBV5-1 and TRBJ2-1; a weak D assignment points to TRBD2 (5 bases agree). The CDR3 amino acid sequence is: CASSLARTDNEQFF. The DNA sequence follows: TGCGCCAGCAGCTTGGCCCGGACTGACAATGAGCAGTTCTTC.